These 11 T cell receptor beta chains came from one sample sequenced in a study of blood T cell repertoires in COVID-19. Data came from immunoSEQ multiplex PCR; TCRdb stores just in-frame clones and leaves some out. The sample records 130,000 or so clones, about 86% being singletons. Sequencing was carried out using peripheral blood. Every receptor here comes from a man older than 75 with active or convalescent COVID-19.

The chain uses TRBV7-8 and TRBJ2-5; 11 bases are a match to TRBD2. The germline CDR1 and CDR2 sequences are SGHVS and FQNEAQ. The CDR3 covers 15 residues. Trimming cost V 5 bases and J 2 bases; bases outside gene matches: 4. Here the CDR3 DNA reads TGTGCCAGCAGCCGCCGACTAGCGGGGCAAGAGACCCAGTACTTC. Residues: CASSRRLAGQETQYF.

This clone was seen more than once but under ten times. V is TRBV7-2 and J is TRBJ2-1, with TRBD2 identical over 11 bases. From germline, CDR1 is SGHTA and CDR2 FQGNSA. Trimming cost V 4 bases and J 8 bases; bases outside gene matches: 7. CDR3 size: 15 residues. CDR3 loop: CASSSSSGGIYEQFF. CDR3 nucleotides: TGTGCCAGCAGCTCTTCTAGCGGGGGGATCTATGAGCAGTTCTTC.

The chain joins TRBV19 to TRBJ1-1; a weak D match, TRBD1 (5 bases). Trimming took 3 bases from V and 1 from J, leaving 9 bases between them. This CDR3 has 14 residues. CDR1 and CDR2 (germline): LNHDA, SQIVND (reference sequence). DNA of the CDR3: TGTGCCAGTAGTATCTCGGGGGAGAACACTGAAGCTTTCTTT. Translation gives CASSISGENTEAFF.

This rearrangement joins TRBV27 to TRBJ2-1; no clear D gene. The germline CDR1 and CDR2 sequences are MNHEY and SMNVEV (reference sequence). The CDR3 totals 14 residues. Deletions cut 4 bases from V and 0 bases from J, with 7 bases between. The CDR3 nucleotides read TGTGCCAGCAGTTCGAGAGACTCCTACAATGAGCAGTTCTTC. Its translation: CASSSRDSYNEQFF.

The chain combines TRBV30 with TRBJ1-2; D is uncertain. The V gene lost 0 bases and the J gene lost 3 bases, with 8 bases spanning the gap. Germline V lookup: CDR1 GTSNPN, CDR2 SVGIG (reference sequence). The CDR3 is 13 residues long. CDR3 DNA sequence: TGTGCCTGGAGTGTTGGGCTCCACTATGGCTACACCTTC. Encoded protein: CAWSVGLHYGYTF. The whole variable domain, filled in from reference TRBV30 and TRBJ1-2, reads SQTIHQWPATLVQPVGSPLSLECTVEGTSNPNLYWYRQAAGRGLQLLFYSVGIGQISSEVPQNLSASRPQDRQFILSSKKLLLSDSGFYLCAWSVGLHYGYTFGSGTRLTVV.

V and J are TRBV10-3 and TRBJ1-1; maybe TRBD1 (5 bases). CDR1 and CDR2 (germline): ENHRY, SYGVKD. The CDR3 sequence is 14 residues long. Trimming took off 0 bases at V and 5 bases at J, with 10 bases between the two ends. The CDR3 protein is CAISESGARTEAFF. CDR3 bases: TGTGCCATCAGTGAGTCAGGGGCTAGGACTGAAGCTTTCTTT.

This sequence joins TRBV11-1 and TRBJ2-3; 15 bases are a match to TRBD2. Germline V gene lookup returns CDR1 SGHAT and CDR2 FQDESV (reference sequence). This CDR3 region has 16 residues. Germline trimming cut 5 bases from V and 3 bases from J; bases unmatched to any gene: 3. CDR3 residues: CASSPGTSGGTDTQYF. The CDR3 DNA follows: TGTGCCAGCAGCCCCGGGACTAGCGGGGGGACAGATACGCAGTATTTT.

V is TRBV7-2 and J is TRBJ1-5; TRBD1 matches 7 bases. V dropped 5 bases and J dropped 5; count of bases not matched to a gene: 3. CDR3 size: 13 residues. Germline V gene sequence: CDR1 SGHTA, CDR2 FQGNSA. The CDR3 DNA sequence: TGTGCCAGCAGCGCCGACAGGGATCAGCCCCAGCATTTT. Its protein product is CASSADRDQPQHF.

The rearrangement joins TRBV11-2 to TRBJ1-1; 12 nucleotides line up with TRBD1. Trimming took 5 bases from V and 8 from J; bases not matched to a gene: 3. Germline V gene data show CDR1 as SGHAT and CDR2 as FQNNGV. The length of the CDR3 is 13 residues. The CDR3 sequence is CASSRDRGLEAFF. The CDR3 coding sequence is TGTGCCAGCAGCCGGGACAGGGGGCTCGAAGCTTTCTTT.

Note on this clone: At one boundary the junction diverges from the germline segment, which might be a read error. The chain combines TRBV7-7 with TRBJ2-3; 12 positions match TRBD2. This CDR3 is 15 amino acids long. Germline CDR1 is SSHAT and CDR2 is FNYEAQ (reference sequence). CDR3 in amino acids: CASSPLAGGPDTQYF. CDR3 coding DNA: TGTGCTAGCAGCCCGCTAGCGGGGGGGCCTGATACGCAGTATTTT.

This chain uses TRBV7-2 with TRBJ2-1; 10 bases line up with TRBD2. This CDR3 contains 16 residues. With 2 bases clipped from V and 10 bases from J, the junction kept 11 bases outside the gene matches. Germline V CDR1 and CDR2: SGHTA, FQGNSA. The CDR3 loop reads CASSLHASGGPPEQFF. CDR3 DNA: TGTGCCAGCAGCTTACACGCTAGCGGGGGTCCCCCGGAGCAGTTCTTC.